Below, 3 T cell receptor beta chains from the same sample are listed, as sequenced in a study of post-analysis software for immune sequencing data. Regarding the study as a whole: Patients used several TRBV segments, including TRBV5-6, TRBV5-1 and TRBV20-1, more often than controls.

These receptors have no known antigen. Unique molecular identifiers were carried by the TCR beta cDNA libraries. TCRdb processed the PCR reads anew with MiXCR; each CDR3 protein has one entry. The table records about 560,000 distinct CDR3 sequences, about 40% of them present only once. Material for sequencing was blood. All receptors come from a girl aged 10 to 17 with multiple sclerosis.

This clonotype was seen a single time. This CDR3 is CASSAAKGEQFF. The CDR3 coding sequence is TGTGCCAGCAGCGCCGCCAAAGGCGAGCAGTTCTTC. V is TRBV9 and J is TRBJ2-1; D not resolved. Trimming cost V 3 bases and J 10 bases, with 11 bases left between them. This CDR3 is 12 amino acids long. Germline V gene sequence: CDR1 SGDLS, CDR2 YYNGEE.

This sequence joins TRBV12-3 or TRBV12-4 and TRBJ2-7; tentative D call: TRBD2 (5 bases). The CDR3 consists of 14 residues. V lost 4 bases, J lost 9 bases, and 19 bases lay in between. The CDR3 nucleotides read TGTGCCAGCAGTTCATCGGGATTAATTCTTGGGCAGTACTTC. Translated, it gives CASSSSGLILGQYF.

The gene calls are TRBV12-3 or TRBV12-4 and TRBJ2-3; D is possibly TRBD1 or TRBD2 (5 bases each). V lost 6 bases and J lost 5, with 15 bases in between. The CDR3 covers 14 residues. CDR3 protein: CASRWGPTGDTQYF. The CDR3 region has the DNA TGTGCCAGCAGGTGGGGACCTACGGGAGATACGCAGTATTTT.